The next 24 T cell receptor beta chains were all read from a single sample in a study of blood T cell repertoires in COVID-19. The assay was immunoSEQ multiplex PCR, and TCRdb's table has in-frame clones only and misses some. The sample includes hundreds of thousands of clones, around nine tenths of them seen just once. The sample was PBMCs or T cells enriched from blood (not recorded which). These receptor sequences come from a woman in her forties or fifties who had recovered from COVID-19.

This sequence joins TRBV27 and TRBJ1-1, with unresolved D. The V end was cut by 6 bases, the J end by 11 bases, with 16 bases between. The length of the CDR3 is 12 residues. Per germline, CDR1 MNHEY and CDR2 SMNVEV (reference sequence). CDR3: CASRLGDARAFF. The CDR3 bases are TGTGCCAGCAGATTGGGCGACGCCCGGGCTTTCTTT.

This clone turned up a few times. J is TRBJ1-4 and V is TRBV4-3, with D maybe TRBD1 (5 bases). V was cut by 6 bases and J by 7 bases, with 15 bases left in between. CDR1 and CDR2 from the germline V gene are LGHNA and YSLEER. The CDR3 sequence is 14 residues long. CDR3 DNA: TGCGCCAGCAGTAGTTCAGGGCAGGTTGAAAAACTGTTTTTT. This gives the protein CASSSSGQVEKLFF.

The J gene is TRBJ2-5, the V gene TRBV5-4; perhaps TRBD1 as D (5 bases). Trimming stripped 1 base from V and 2 bases from J, with 9 bases between. Per germline, CDR1 SGHNT and CDR2 YYREEE (reference sequence). This CDR3 has 14 amino acids. CDR3 bases: TGTGCCAGCAGCTTGATTGCAGGGCAAGAGACCCAGTACTTC. Encoded protein: CASSLIAGQETQYF.

The chain couples TRBV29-1 to TRBJ1-1; perhaps TRBD1 as D (5 bases). CDR3 size: 13 residues. Trimming stripped 6 bases from V and 5 bases from J, with 16 bases between. From germline, CDR1 is SQVTM and CDR2 ANQGSEA. CDR3 sequence: CSVRGLVGTEAFF. CDR3 sequence (DNA): TGCAGCGTCCGGGGGTTAGTGGGGACTGAAGCTTTCTTT.

This chain joins TRBV7-3 and TRBJ2-3; 8 bases align to TRBD2. The ends lost 1 base at V and 5 bases at J; junction bases unmatched: 11. Germline V gene sequence: CDR1 SGHTA, CDR2 FQGTGA. The CDR3 is 17 amino acids. The CDR3 spells CASSLNPRGAFGDTQYF. The CDR3 DNA is TGTGCCAGCAGCTTAAATCCGCGGGGGGCCTTCGGAGATACGCAGTATTTT.

The rearrangement uses TRBV19 and TRBJ2-3, with D perhaps matching TRBD2 (6 bases). V lost 6 bases and J lost 0, with 13 bases in between. The CDR3 is 15 amino acids. Germline CDR1 reads LNHDA; CDR2 reads SQIVND (reference sequence). CDR3 coding DNA: TGTGCCAGTAGCCGGCTCGGGAGCAGCACAGATACGCAGTATTTT. The encoded protein is CASSRLGSSTDTQYF.

V gene TRBV28 combines with J gene TRBJ1-2; D is undetermined. Trimming removed 2 bases from V and 7 bases from J, with 20 bases in between. The CDR3 covers 16 residues. Germline V gene data show CDR1 as MDHEN and CDR2 as SYDVKM. The DNA for the CDR3 is TGTGCCAGCAGTTTAGGATTCTCGGGGAAAATTAGTGGCTACACCTTC. It yields the protein CASSLGFSGKISGYTF.

The rearrangement joins TRBV3-1 (or the pseudogene TRBV3-2) to TRBJ2-7; 9 nucleotides align to TRBD1. The germline V gene encodes CDR1 LGHDT and CDR2 YNNKEL (reference sequence). The CDR3 is made up of 14 amino acids. Losses at the gene ends were 4 bases for V and 3 bases for J; bases not matched to a gene: 4. The CDR3 protein is CASSPGQGHYEQYF. CDR3 DNA sequence: TGTGCCAGCAGCCCTGGACAGGGGCACTACGAGCAGTACTTC.

The chain carries TRBV29-1 and TRBJ1-2; tentative D call: TRBD1 (6 bases). This CDR3 contains 13 residues. Germline CDR1 reads SQVTM; CDR2 reads ANQGSEA. Trimming took off 4 bases at V and 5 bases at J, with 14 bases between the two ends. The CDR3 here is CSVAIGQSYGYTF. The CDR3 DNA reads TGCAGCGTTGCCATCGGACAGTCTTATGGCTACACCTTC.

V gene TRBV10-3 combines with J gene TRBJ2-5; 8 nucleotides match TRBD2. Losses at the gene ends were 6 bases for V and 2 bases for J; bases not matched to a gene: 5. In germline, CDR1 is ENHRY, CDR2 SYGVKD. This CDR3 is 14 amino acids long. The CDR3 coding sequence is TGTGCCATCAGAAGCGGGGGTGGTCAAGAGACCCAGTACTTC. Translated: CAIRSGGGQETQYF.

This sequence joins TRBV19 and TRBJ1-1; tentatively, D is TRBD1 (5 bases). CDR3 length: 13 amino acids. The V gene lost 9 bases and the J gene lost 1 base, with 12 bases spanning the gap. Germline loops: CDR1 LNHDA, CDR2 SQIVND (reference sequence). For the CDR3, the DNA is TGTGCCAGCGGTAACCAGGGGAACACTGAAGCTTTCTTT. Its translation is CASGNQGNTEAFF.

The V and J genes are TRBV3-1 (or the pseudogene TRBV3-2) and TRBJ1-4; D not certain. This CDR3 is 15 amino acids long. V was trimmed by 2 bases and J by 8 bases, leaving 15 bases between them. From germline, CDR1 is LGHDT and CDR2 YNNKEL (reference sequence). CDR3 protein: CASSQRSGRIEKLFF. CDR3 DNA sequence: TGTGCCAGCAGCCAAAGGAGCGGGCGGATAGAAAAACTGTTTTTT.

J is TRBJ1-5 and V is TRBV19; possibly TRBD1 for D (6 bases). The CDR3 consists of 14 residues. Germline CDR1 is LNHDA and CDR2 is SQIVND (reference sequence). Trimming left V 1 base short and J 13 bases short, with 17 bases between. CDR3 protein: CASSIAEWDTTQHF. CDR3 DNA sequence: TGTGCCAGTAGTATAGCCGAGTGGGACACAACTCAGCATTTT. Variable domain in full (rest from reference TRBV19 and TRBJ1-5): DGGITQSPKYLFRKEGQNVTLSCEQNLNHDAMYWYRQDPGQGLRLIYYSQIVNDFQKGDIAEGYSVSREKKESFPLTVTSAQKNPTAFYLCASSIAEWDTTQHFGDGTRLSIL.

V usage is TRBV28 and J usage is TRBJ1-1, with a possible D match to TRBD1 (5 bases). The length of the CDR3 is 17 residues. Trimming pared 2 bases from V and 0 bases from J, leaving 16 bases between. CDR1 and CDR2 from the germline V gene are MDHEN and SYDVKM. The CDR3 region is CASSLSGAGGLNTEAFF. CDR3 sequence (DNA): TGTGCCAGCAGTTTAAGTGGGGCGGGGGGATTGAACACTGAAGCTTTCTTT.

The chain employs TRBV2 and TRBJ2-7; 9 bases fit TRBD1. This CDR3 contains 16 residues. After removal of 5 bases from V and 2 bases from J, the junction contained 10 bases not matched to a gene. Germline-derived CDR1 and CDR2 are SNHLY and FYNNEI. CDR3 residues: CASSWDRAREPYEQYF. The CDR3 DNA is TGTGCCAGCAGTTGGGACAGGGCCAGGGAGCCCTACGAGCAGTACTTC.

This clone was counted only a few times. The chain couples TRBV19 to TRBJ2-1, with 9 nucleotides matching TRBD1. Germline V gene data show CDR1 as LNHDA and CDR2 as SQIVND (reference sequence). J gave up 6 bases and V 2 bases, and 8 bases lay outside the gene matches. This CDR3 comprises 16 residues. DNA of the CDR3: TGTGCCAGTAGTATACTGACAGGGGGGGCACCCAATGAGCAGTTCTTC. Amino acid sequence: CASSILTGGAPNEQFF.

Regarding this clone: The sample carries other DNA sequences with the same CDR3. J is TRBJ1-4 and V is TRBV5-1, with 7 bases lining up with TRBD1. The CDR3 is 15 amino acids. After removal of 2 bases from V and 4 bases from J, the junction contained 5 bases not matched to a gene. Germline CDR1 and CDR2: SGHRS and YFSETQ. Here the CDR3 reads CASSLGGQLNEKLFF. CDR3 bases: TGCGCCAGCAGCTTAGGGGGACAGCTTAATGAAAAACTGTTTTTT.

The chain links TRBV12-3 or TRBV12-4 to TRBJ2-3; the D is unclear. CDR3 length: 11 residues. Trimming left V 6 bases short and J 3 bases short, with 4 bases between. Written as DNA, the CDR3 is TGTGCCAGCAGCATTACAGATACGCAGTATTTT. This encodes CASSITDTQYF.

The chain carries TRBV28 and TRBJ1-2; the D gene is possibly TRBD1 (5 bases). The CDR3 consists of 14 residues. The V gene's germline CDR1 is MDHEN and CDR2 SYDVKM. Deletions cut 8 bases from V and 8 bases from J, with 21 bases between. In DNA, the CDR3 is TGTGCCAGCCGGGATGGGGGGGAAAAGGAGGGCTACACCTTC. Encoded protein: CASRDGGEKEGYTF.

V and J are TRBV30 and TRBJ1-5; 7 nucleotides match TRBD1. The junction had 8 bases not matched to a gene; V was cut back by 3 bases and J by 3 bases. The CDR3 runs to 15 residues. Germline lookup yields CDR1 GTSNPN and CDR2 SVGIG (reference sequence). CDR3 DNA sequence: TGTGCCTGGAGCTCACAGGGGTCGGCCAATCAGCCCCAGCATTTT. It codes for CAWSSQGSANQPQHF.

The chain recombines TRBV28 with TRBJ1-2; D might be TRBD1 (6 bases). Germline V gene sequence: CDR1 MDHEN, CDR2 SYDVKM. The germline V and J ends were trimmed by 3 bases and 0 bases, with 11 bases remaining between them. This CDR3 contains 15 residues. CDR3 nucleotide sequence: TGTGCCAGCAGTTTTTCAGGGGCGCCTAACTATGGCTACACCTTC. This codes for CASSFSGAPNYGYTF.

This chain uses TRBV7-2 with TRBJ1-2; D remains unclear. Trimming cost V 2 bases and J 8 bases, with 15 bases left between them. This CDR3 comprises 14 residues. The V gene's germline CDR1 is SGHTA and CDR2 FQGNSA. The CDR3 is CASSLLQNAGGYTF. The CDR3 DNA sequence: TGTGCCAGCAGCTTACTCCAAAACGCGGGAGGCTACACCTTC.

The chain recombines TRBV18 with TRBJ1-5; D possibly corresponds to TRBD1 (5 bases). CDR3 length: 15 residues. V was shortened by 4 bases and J by 0 bases, with 10 bases between the two germline ends. CDR1 is KGHSH, CDR2 LQKENI, per germline. The CDR3 nucleotides are TGTGCCAGCTCACAGACAGTCAATAGCAATCAGCCCCAGCATTTT. Its protein product is CASSQTVNSNQPQHF.

V gene TRBV19 combines with J gene TRBJ2-7; 9 bases fit TRBD2. The CDR3 sequence is 16 residues long. From germline, CDR1 is LNHDA and CDR2 SQIVND (reference sequence). With 4 bases clipped from V and 3 bases from J, the junction kept 10 bases outside the gene matches. The CDR3 nucleotides are TGTGCCAGTAGTAATGGATCGTCTAGCGGGAACTACGAGCAGTACTTC. Translated: CASSNGSSSGNYEQYF.